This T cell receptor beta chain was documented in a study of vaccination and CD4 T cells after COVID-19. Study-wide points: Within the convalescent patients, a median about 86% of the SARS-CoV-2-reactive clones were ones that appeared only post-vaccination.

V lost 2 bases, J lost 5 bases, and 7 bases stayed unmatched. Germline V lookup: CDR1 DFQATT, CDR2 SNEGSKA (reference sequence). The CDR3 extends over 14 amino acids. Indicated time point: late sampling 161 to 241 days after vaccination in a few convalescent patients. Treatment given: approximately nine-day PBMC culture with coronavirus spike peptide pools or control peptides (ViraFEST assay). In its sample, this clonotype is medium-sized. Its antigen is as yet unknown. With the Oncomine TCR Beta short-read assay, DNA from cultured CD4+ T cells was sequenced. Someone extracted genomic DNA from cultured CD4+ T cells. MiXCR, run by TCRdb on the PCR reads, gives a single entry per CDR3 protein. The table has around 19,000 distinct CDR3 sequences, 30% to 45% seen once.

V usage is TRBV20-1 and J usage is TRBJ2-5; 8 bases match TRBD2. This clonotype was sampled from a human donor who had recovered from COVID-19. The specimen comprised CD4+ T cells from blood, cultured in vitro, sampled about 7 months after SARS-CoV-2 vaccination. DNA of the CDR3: TGCAGTGCTAGAACCCCGGGGGGGGTCGAGACCCAGTACTTC. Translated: CSARTPGGVETQYF.